These T cell receptor beta chains were read from a single sample in a study of T cells in Graves' hyperthyroidism and ophthalmopathy. TCRdb used MiXCR to reprocess the multiplex PCR reads, holding one entry per CDR3 protein. The table has 300,000 to 450,000 distinct CDR3 sequences, approximately 17% seen once. The specimen sequenced was blood. The source of these receptors is a man younger than 35 with Graves' ophthalmopathy. CDR3s leave out the opening cysteine and the closing phenylalanine or tryptophan.

V	CDR3
TRBV5-1	ASSGLPGETQY
TRBV5-5	ASSLGQAFGSPLH
TRBV7-9	ASSPTGGWLEQF
TRBV6-1	ASRPSGQANTIY
TRBV18	ASSLTDSGETQY
TRBV5-1	ASSLAGGREQF
TRBV2	ASSEGSAGNTIY
TRBV2	ASSYKGIGATYNSPLH
TRBV18	ASSPPVGSGGLTDTQY
TRBV7-9	ASSRDSSGGQY
TRBV12-3/TRBV12-4	ASSLRTVNTGELF
TRBV12-3/TRBV12-4	ASSSLGGSNYGYT
TRBV20-1	SARVIGELF
TRBV5-1	ASSLDEKLF